Following are 2 T cell receptor beta chains from one sample sequenced in a study of T cell responses to AZD1222 COVID-19 vaccine. Assay: immunoSEQ multiplex PCR; the TCRdb copy retains only in-frame clones and omits some. The sample shows 100,000 to 120,000 clones, about nine tenths of them seen only once. This specimen consisted of peripheral blood, obtained 28 days after the second AZD1222 dose. These receptors were collected from an adult who received the AZD1222 COVID-19 vaccine.

The chain joins TRBV11-3 to TRBJ2-2; 11 nucleotides agree with TRBD2. V was clipped by 3 bases and J by 1 base; unmatched bases: 7. Germline values: CDR1 SGHNT, CDR2 YENEEA. This CDR3 region has 18 residues. Here the CDR3 DNA reads TGTGCCAGCAGCTTGTGGAAACTAGCGGGGGAGAACACCGGGGAGCTGTTTTTT. Translation: CASSLWKLAGENTGELFF.

The rearrangement joins TRBV3-1 (or the pseudogene TRBV3-2) to TRBJ2-5; TRBD1 matches 9 bases. The V gene's germline CDR1 is LGHDT and CDR2 YNNKEL (reference sequence). There are 14 residues in the CDR3. The J segment lost 5 bases and the V segment lost 6 bases, leaving 7 bases of the junction unmatched. The CDR3 reads CASSFGQGRETQYF. For the CDR3, the DNA is TGTGCCAGCAGTTTCGGACAGGGGCGGGAGACCCAGTACTTC.